Each of the 24 T cell receptor beta chains below was sequenced from the same sample in a study of patients with pleural tuberculosis (dated by TCRdb to 2013 to 2016). Sequencing used an Illumina Genome Analyzer IIx. TCRdb reran the public reads through fastp at Q25 and MiXCR, keeping productive beta chains. Records with the same CDR3 protein are collapsed into one entry carrying the most frequent genes and DNA. This sample is represented by 25,000 to 35,000 distinct CDR3 sequences; about 18% of them were singletons. The ten largest make up 3.5% of the sample. Input material: peripheral blood. These receptors were obtained from a human donor with pleural tuberculosis.

This clonotype has at least ten counts. The chain combines TRBV14 with TRBJ1-3, with a tentative D call TRBD1 (5 bases). CDR3 length: 15 residues. From germline, CDR1 is SGHDN and CDR2 FVKESK. Trimming took 4 bases from V and 4 from J, leaving 14 bases between them. The CDR3 loop reads CASSPNGGIGNTIYF. CDR3 coding DNA: TGTGCCAGCAGCCCGAATGGGGGGATCGGAAACACCATATATTTT. The entire variable domain, with the rest obtained from reference TRBV14 and TRBJ1-3, is as follows: EAGVTQFPSHSVIEKGQTVTLRCDPISGHDNLYWYRRVMGKEIKFLLHFVKESKQDESGMPNNRFLAERTGGTYSTLKVQPAELEDSGVYFCASSPNGGIGNTIYFGEGSWLTVV.

This clonotype was counted at least ten times. The gene calls are TRBV28 and TRBJ2-7, with D hard to call. V lost 10 bases, J lost 3 bases, and 16 bases lay in between. Germline values: CDR1 MDHEN, CDR2 SYDVKM. The CDR3 runs 13 residues. The CDR3 protein is CATQRTRDYEQYF. CDR3 DNA sequence: TGTGCCACGCAACGGACCCGAGACTACGAGCAGTACTTC.

Comment on this clonotype: At one end, the junction sequence differs from germline, possibly due to a read error. The V gene is TRBV27, the J gene TRBJ2-3; D gene uncertain. Germline-derived CDR1 and CDR2 are MNHEY and SMNVEV (reference sequence). The CDR3 runs to 12 residues. CDR3 coding DNA: TGTGCTAGCAAGACTGCAGGAGATACGCAGTATTTT. Translating gives CASKTAGDTQYF.

The chain is built from TRBV4-2 and TRBJ1-1; D gene uncertain. V was cut by 1 base and J by 9 bases, with 12 bases left in between. This CDR3 spans 13 amino acids. Germline assignment: CDR1 LGHNA and CDR2 YNFKEQ. Here the CDR3 DNA reads TGTGCCAGCAGCCAAGGGGAAGTACCTAAAGCTTTCTTT. Translating gives CASSQGEVPKAFF.

This clonotype was observed many times. The rearrangement uses TRBV20-1 and TRBJ2-5; a possible D gene is TRBD1 (5 bases). The germline V gene encodes CDR1 DFQATT and CDR2 SNEGSKA (reference sequence). CDR3 size: 16 residues. The V end lost 1 base, the J end lost 0 bases, and 15 bases lay between the germline ends. CDR3 DNA sequence: TGCAGTGCTAGAGGGGGCCTCGCGAGGCACCAAGAGACCCAGTACTTC. Amino acid sequence: CSARGGLARHQETQYF.

This clonotype was observed many times. CDR3 protein: CSSQSLTDTQYF. CDR3 coding DNA: TGCAGCTCACAGTCACTCACAGATACGCAGTATTTT. The chain has TRBV20-1 and TRBJ2-3; D is uncertain. Germline V CDR1 and CDR2: DFQATT, SNEGSKA (reference sequence). The CDR3 consists of 12 residues.

This clonotype is judged medium-sized (0.01 to 0.1%). The rearrangement links TRBV6-1 to TRBJ1-6; TRBD1 agrees at 8 bases. Trimming removed 8 bases from V and 7 bases from J; junction bases left unmatched: 4. CDR3 size: 13 residues. Germline values: CDR1 MNHNS, CDR2 SASEGT. The CDR3 spells CASGRQGNSPLHF. The CDR3, as DNA: TGTGCCAGCGGAAGACAGGGGAATTCACCCCTCCACTTT.

The table lists this clonotype with many counts. J is TRBJ2-2 and V is TRBV7-9, with D perhaps matching TRBD1 (6 bases). The germline V and J ends were trimmed by 6 bases and 2 bases, with 13 bases remaining between them. The V gene's germline CDR1 is SEHNR and CDR2 FQNEAQ (reference sequence). The CDR3 covers 15 residues. This CDR3 reads CASRFRDTNTGELFF. CDR3 DNA sequence: TGTGCCAGCAGGTTCCGGGACACCAACACCGGGGAGCTGTTTTTT.

This clonotype was detected ten times or more. The rearrangement links TRBV6-2 or TRBV6-3 to TRBJ2-7; 7 bases are shared with TRBD1. Trimming at V came to 2 bases and at J to 6 bases, leaving 7 bases not matched to a gene. The CDR3 runs to 14 residues. Germline loops: CDR1 MNHEY, CDR2 SVGEGT. The CDR3, as DNA: TGTGCCAGCAGTTACAGGGACGGGACAGTCGAGCAGTACTTC. Translated: CASSYRDGTVEQYF.

The table lists this clonotype with many counts. V is TRBV28 and J is TRBJ1-5; the D gene is possibly TRBD1 (5 bases). The CDR3 has 12 residues. Between the trimmed V and J ends, which lost 4 bases and 5 bases, there was a span of 6 bases. Germline V gene lookup returns CDR1 MDHEN and CDR2 SYDVKM. CDR3 sequence (DNA): TGTGCCAGCAGTTGGGGGGATCAGCCCCAGCATTTT. It yields the protein CASSWGDQPQHF.

In this sample, this clonotype turned up many times. CDR3 sequence reads: CASSLYREDYGYTF. The CDR3 DNA reads as TGCGCCAGCAGCCTATACAGGGAGGACTATGGCTACACCTTC. The V gene is TRBV4-1, the J gene TRBJ1-2, with D perhaps TRBD1 (6 bases). The germline V gene has CDR1 MGHRA and CDR2 YSYEKL. This CDR3 spans 14 amino acids. V lost 4 bases and J lost 3, with 12 bases in between.

This clonotype was counted many times. The rearrangement uses TRBV2 and TRBJ2-5; possible D gene TRBD2, 6 bases. The length of the CDR3 is 15 residues. V dropped 4 bases and J dropped 2 bases, with 14 bases sitting between them. CDR1 and CDR2 (germline): SNHLY, FYNNEI. The CDR3 here is CASSGGEAGQETQYF. The DNA of the CDR3 is TGTGCCAGCAGTGGGGGGGAGGCGGGGCAAGAGACCCAGTACTTC. Supplemented by reference TRBV2 and TRBJ2-5, the full variable domain reads EPEVTQTPSHQVTQMGQEVILRCVPISNHLYFYWYRQILGQKVEFLVSFYNNEISEKSEIFDDQFSVERPDGSNFTLKIRSTKLEDSAMYFCASSGGEAGQETQYFGPGTRLLVL.

A note on this clonotype: This could be a read error, since a much larger clone is one nucleotide away. The V gene is TRBV4-1, the J gene TRBJ2-7; 10 nucleotides match TRBD2. The CDR3 extends over 18 amino acids. CDR1 is MGHRA and CDR2 is YSYEKL in the germline V gene. The CDR3 here is CASSLGVNSGRLSYKQYF. The DNA of the CDR3 is TGCGCCAGCAGCCTCGGAGTTAATAGCGGGAGGCTCTCCTACAAGCAGTACTTC.

This clonotype occurred a few times. A read error is possible here, since a much larger clone lies one base away. The chain combines TRBV29-1 with TRBJ1-2, with D perhaps matching TRBD1 (5 bases). Germline CDR1 and CDR2: SQVTM and ANQGSEA. This CDR3 is built from 15 residues. The chain's CDR3 is CSVLSAGSPNYGYAF. The CDR3 nucleotides are TGCAGCGTTCTCAGCGCAGGGTCCCCTAACTATGGCTACGCCTTC.

Concerning this clonotype: It may be a read error: a sequence one base away is much more abundant. The genes are TRBV3-1 and TRBJ1-2, with a weak D call TRBD1 (5 bases). The CDR3 consists of 16 residues. From germline, CDR1 is LGHDT and CDR2 YNNKEL (reference sequence). This CDR3 reads CASIQVGTDYNYGYTF. The CDR3, as DNA: TGTGCCAGCATCCAAGTTGGGACCGACTATAACTATGGCTACACCTTC.

In its sample, this clonotype was seen many times. The chain has TRBV12-3 or TRBV12-4 and TRBJ2-1; 7 nucleotides align to TRBD1. V shed 5 bases, J shed 5 bases, and the junction held 3 bases outside the gene matches. The CDR3 spans 13 residues. This chain's CDR3 is CASSPGQNNEQFF. In DNA form, the CDR3 reads TGTGCCAGCAGTCCGGGACAGAACAATGAGCAGTTCTTC.

Many counts were recorded for this clonotype. The J gene is TRBJ1-2, the V gene TRBV7-9; 7 nucleotides match TRBD1. The V gene's germline CDR1 is SEHNR and CDR2 FQNEAQ (reference sequence). This CDR3 has 13 residues. Trimming cost V 1 base and J 4 bases; bases outside gene matches: 0. CDR3 sequence (DNA): TGTGCCAGCAGCTTAGGGGACAGCTATGGCTACACCTTC. This codes for CASSLGDSYGYTF.

This clonotype has ten or more counts. This chain uses TRBV6-1 with TRBJ2-7, with 15 bases matching TRBD2. This CDR3 spans 16 amino acids. The V segment lost 5 bases and the J segment 5 bases; nucleotides outside the gene matches: 7. Per the germline V gene, CDR1 is MNHNS and CDR2 is SASEGT. The CDR3 loop reads CASSPGTSGGFDEQYF. CDR3 coding DNA: TGTGCCAGCAGTCCTGGGACTAGCGGGGGGTTCGACGAGCAGTACTTC.

This clonotype was found many times. V usage is TRBV19 and J usage is TRBJ1-4; TRBD1 matches 9 bases. CDR3 length: 14 amino acids. With 7 bases clipped from V and 7 bases from J, the junction kept 7 bases outside the gene matches. Looked up from germline, CDR1 is LNHDA and CDR2 is SQIVND (reference sequence). This CDR3 reads CASTLDRGTEKLFF. The CDR3 DNA is TGTGCCAGTACCTTGGACAGGGGAACTGAAAAACTGTTTTTT.

The chain carries TRBV29-1 and TRBJ2-7, with D perhaps TRBD1 (5 bases). Germline V gene sequence: CDR1 SQVTM, CDR2 ANQGSEA. Trimming took off 3 bases at V and 2 bases at J, with 5 bases between the two ends. CDR3 length equals 11 residues. As DNA, the CDR3 is TGCAGCGTTGAGGGGCCCTACGAGCAGTACTTC. Encoded protein: CSVEGPYEQYF.

This clonotype showed up many times. The chain employs TRBV12-3 or TRBV12-4 and TRBJ2-1, with TRBD2 matching 8 bases. V trimming: 8 bases; J trimming: 7 bases; junction bases outside the gene matches: 10. CDR3 length: 14 residues. This CDR3 reads CASSIAGGPNEQFF. For the CDR3, the DNA is TGTGCCAGCTCGATCGCGGGGGGCCCGAATGAGCAGTTCTTC.

This clonotype was counted many times. The chain employs TRBV11-2 and TRBJ2-3; 10 bases are a match to TRBD2. CDR1 is SGHAT, CDR2 FQNNGV, per germline. Trimming took 1 base from V and 5 from J; bases not matched to a gene: 9. The CDR3 runs 17 residues. DNA of the CDR3: TGTGCCAGCAGCTTAGGAGCTCTAGCGGGGGCCCGAGATACGCAGTATTTT. Translating it yields CASSLGALAGARDTQYF.

This clonotype was observed a few times. An end of the junction does not agree with germline; a read error may underlie this. The chain is built from TRBV27 and TRBJ1-1; no definite D call. This CDR3 region has 14 residues. From germline, CDR1 is MNHEY and CDR2 SMNVEV (reference sequence). As DNA, the CDR3 is TGTGCCAGCAGTTTATCCCCAGCCAACACTGGAGCTTTCTTC. Protein product: CASSLSPANTGAFF.

This clonotype is termed medium-sized (0.01 to 0.1%). V gene TRBV20-1 combines with J gene TRBJ2-1; no clear D. The ends were cut back, 3 bases at V and 9 bases at J, with 9 bases in the middle. The CDR3 loop spans 11 amino acids. Per the germline V gene, CDR1 is DFQATT and CDR2 is SNEGSKA (reference sequence). CDR3: CSARAHGEQFF. The CDR3 coding sequence is TGCAGTGCTAGGGCACACGGTGAGCAGTTCTTC.